One and the same sample provided the 27 T cell receptor beta chains below, sequenced in a study of blood T cell repertoires in COVID-19. The repertoire was sequenced with immunoSEQ multiplex PCR; TCRdb's copy has only in-frame clones and lacks some. The profile shows 50,000 to 75,000 clones, roughly 86% of them singletons. The material sequenced was peripheral blood. These TCRs come from a woman between 50 and 59 years old with active or convalescent COVID-19.

The chain carries TRBV11-2 and TRBJ2-2; D gene ambiguous. Between the trimmed V and J ends, which lost 1 base and 5 bases, there was a span of 5 bases. This CDR3 is 13 amino acids long. Per the germline V gene, CDR1 is SGHAT and CDR2 is FQNNGV. CDR3 sequence: CASSLASTGELFF. The CDR3, as DNA: TGTGCCAGCAGCTTAGCTTCGACCGGGGAGCTGTTTTTT.

This chain joins TRBV11-2 and TRBJ2-7; a weak D match, TRBD2 (5 bases). The CDR3 runs 14 residues. With 1 base removed from V and 4 bases from J, the gap between germline ends came to 11 bases. Per the germline V gene, CDR1 is SGHAT and CDR2 is FQNNGV. In DNA form, the CDR3 reads TGTGCCAGCAGCTTAGCGTTACTAGATTACGAGCAGTACTTC. Its protein is CASSLALLDYEQYF.

This clone was seen once. The V and J genes are TRBV13 and TRBJ2-1; D perhaps matches TRBD2 (6 bases). V shed 5 bases and J shed 4 bases, with 18 bases lying between them. The CDR3 is 16 residues long. Germline V CDR1 and CDR2: PRHDT, FYEKMQ (reference sequence). The CDR3 bases are TGTGCCAGCAGCGGAGCGGGCGGCGGCGCATACAATGAGCAGTTCTTC. Its protein is CASSGAGGGAYNEQFF. Complete variable domain (other parts from reference TRBV13 and TRBJ2-1): AAGVIQSPRHLIKEKRETATLKCYPIPRHDTVYWYQQGPGQDPQFLISFYEKMQSDKGSIPDRFSAQQFSDYHSELNMSSLELGDSALYFCASSGAGGGAYNEQFFGPGTRLTVL.

The CDR3 nucleotides are TGTGCCAGCAGCATGCCTACAGATCGGTATGGCTACACCTTC. This codes for CASSMPTDRYGYTF. The rearrangement links TRBV6-6 to TRBJ1-2, with D hard to call. Trimming shortened V by 6 bases and J by 5 bases, and 16 bases separated the two germline ends. Germline CDR1 reads MNHNY; CDR2 reads SVGAGI (reference sequence). There are 14 residues in the CDR3.

This clone was detected a few times. The chain recombines TRBV25-1 with TRBJ2-1; D gene ambiguous. The CDR3 has 12 residues. From germline, CDR1 is MGHDK and CDR2 SYGVNS. V gave up 2 bases and J gave up 6 bases, with 5 bases separating them. CDR3 DNA: TGTGCCAGCAGTGAAGGCCGCAATGAGCAGTTCTTC. Amino acids: CASSEGRNEQFF.

J is TRBJ2-1 and V is TRBV3-1 (or the pseudogene TRBV3-2); 16 nucleotides line up with TRBD2. The CDR3 has 21 residues. The germline V gene has CDR1 LGHDT and CDR2 YNNKEL (reference sequence). The trim removed 1 base at V and 0 bases at J, leaving 9 bases unmatched. Written as DNA, the CDR3 is TGTGCCAGCAGCCAAGGGGACGGGACTAGCGGGAGGGTTGCCTCCTACAATGAGCAGTTCTTC. Translating gives CASSQGDGTSGRVASYNEQFF.

The chain uses TRBV2 and TRBJ1-1; D gene ambiguous. The CDR3 is 13 amino acids. The V gene's germline CDR1 is SNHLY and CDR2 FYNNEI. Trimming pared 7 bases from V and 1 base from J, leaving 10 bases between. CDR3 protein: CASNTGRNTEAFF. Here the CDR3 DNA reads TGTGCCAGCAACACGGGGAGGAACACTGAAGCTTTCTTT.

The chain uses TRBV7-8 and TRBJ2-1; TRBD2 agrees at 14 bases. Germline assignment: CDR1 SGHVS and CDR2 FQNEAQ. V shed 3 bases and J 5 bases; nucleotides not matched to a gene: 9. CDR3 size: 18 residues. The CDR3 bases are TGTGCCAGCAGCTTGTATAGGACTAGCGGGAGGTGGGACAATGAGCAGTTCTTC. Translated, it gives CASSLYRTSGRWDNEQFF.

The chain joins TRBV14 to TRBJ1-2; 7 bases are a match to TRBD1. V lost 1 base to trimming and J lost 2 bases; unmatched junction nucleotides: 7. Looked up from germline, CDR1 is SGHDN and CDR2 is FVKESK. CDR3 size: 16 residues. CDR3 nucleotides: TGTGCCAGCAGCCAAGGCCAGGGCAGGGGGAACTATGGCTACACCTTC. This gives the protein CASSQGQGRGNYGYTF.

The V and J genes are TRBV7-9 and TRBJ2-2; D remains unclear. This CDR3 has 14 amino acids. The ends were cut back, 4 bases at V and 4 bases at J, with 10 bases in the middle. Germline assignment: CDR1 SEHNR and CDR2 FQNEAQ (reference sequence). CDR3 sequence reads: CASSSYQATGELFF. The CDR3 DNA reads TGTGCCAGCAGCTCATATCAGGCCACCGGGGAGCTGTTTTTT.

This rearrangement joins TRBV19 to TRBJ1-3; D is ambiguous. CDR1 is LNHDA and CDR2 is SQIVND in the germline V gene (reference sequence). V lost 4 bases and J 1 base, leaving 2 bases between the germline ends. The CDR3 length is 12 residues. Here the CDR3 DNA reads TGTGCCAGTAGTACATCTGGAAACACCATATATTTT. This encodes CASSTSGNTIYF. Together with reference TRBV19 and TRBJ1-3, the CDR3 gives the full variable domain: DGGITQSPKYLFRKEGQNVTLSCEQNLNHDAMYWYRQDPGQGLRLIYYSQIVNDFQKGDIAEGYSVSREKKESFPLTVTSAQKNPTAFYLCASSTSGNTIYFGEGSWLTVV.

V usage is TRBV6-5 and J usage is TRBJ2-7, with 9 bases matching TRBD2. CDR1 is MNHEY, CDR2 SVGAGI, per germline. Trimming removed 3 bases from V and 4 bases from J; junction bases left unmatched: 10. This CDR3 is 16 amino acids long. As DNA, the CDR3 is TGTGCCAGCAGTTATTCCTTTAGCGGGAGTAGGTACGAGCAGTACTTC. Translating gives CASSYSFSGSRYEQYF.

The chain combines TRBV19 with TRBJ2-2; 8 bases fit TRBD2. There are 14 residues in the CDR3. Germline V gene sequence: CDR1 LNHDA, CDR2 SQIVND (reference sequence). CDR3 bases: TGTTGCAGCGGGAGAACTCTGGGTACCGGGGAGCTGTTTTTT. Its protein is CCSGRTLGTGELFF. Full variable domain (missing parts from reference TRBV19 and TRBJ2-2): DGGITQSPKYLFRKEGQNVTLSCEQNLNHDAMYWYRQDPGQGLRLIYYSQIVNDFQKGDIAEGYSVSREKKESFPLTVTSAQKNPTAFYLCCSGRTLGTGELFFGEGSRLTVL.

The chain employs TRBV11-3 and TRBJ2-5; perhaps TRBD2 as D (5 bases). The germline V gene encodes CDR1 SGHNT and CDR2 YENEEA. V lost 2 bases, J lost 7 bases, and 11 bases lay in between. The CDR3 contains 13 residues. The CDR3 sequence: CASSLRLRGTQYF. The CDR3, as DNA: TGTGCCAGCAGCTTAAGACTTCGGGGGACCCAGTACTTC.

The chain joins TRBV5-6 to TRBJ2-1, with 9 positions matching TRBD2. Germline V gene lookup returns CDR1 SGHDT and CDR2 YYEEEE. V was clipped by 5 bases and J by 5 bases; unmatched bases: 5. The CDR3 consists of 14 residues. CDR3 DNA: TGTGCCAGCAGAGCCGGGACTAGCCACAATGAGCAGTTCTTC. It encodes CASRAGTSHNEQFF.

The chain couples TRBV5-1 to TRBJ2-7, with D possibly being TRBD2 (6 bases). Germline assignment: CDR1 SGHRS and CDR2 YFSETQ. Deletions cut 5 bases from V and 6 bases from J, with 18 bases between. The CDR3 spans 14 residues. CDR3 bases: TGCGCCAGCAGACTTGGGGGAGGTCAGAGCGAGCAGTACTTC. Amino acid sequence: CASRLGGGQSEQYF. Combining the CDR3 with reference TRBV5-1 and TRBJ2-7 gives the whole variable domain KAGVTQTPRYLIKTRGQQVTLSCSPISGHRSVSWYQQTPGQGLQFLFEYFSETQRNKGNFPGRFSGRQFSNSRSEMNVSTLELGDSALYLCASRLGGGQSEQYFGPGTRLTVT.

The rearrangement uses TRBV11-2 and TRBJ1-5; no clear D. Germline V gene sequence: CDR1 SGHAT, CDR2 FQNNGV. The CDR3 loop spans 15 amino acids. V was shortened by 5 bases and J by 4 bases, with 15 bases between the two germline ends. In DNA, the CDR3 is TGTGCCAGCAGCCCCTCGGCCAGGACTAATCAGCCCCAGCATTTT. Encoded protein: CASSPSARTNQPQHF. Supplemented by reference TRBV11-2 and TRBJ1-5, the full variable domain reads EAGVAQSPRYKIIEKRQSVAFWCNPISGHATLYWYQQILGQGPKLLIQFQNNGVVDDSQLPKDRFSAERLKGVDSTLKIQPAKLEDSAVYLCASSPSARTNQPQHFGDGTRLSIL.

The V and J genes are TRBV29-1 and TRBJ1-1; a weak D match, TRBD1 (6 bases). The CDR3 has 14 residues. Deletions cut 0 bases from V and 4 bases from J, with 12 bases between. From germline, CDR1 is SQVTM and CDR2 ANQGSEA. The chain's CDR3 is CSVEDWGHGTEAFF. The CDR3 DNA is TGCAGCGTTGAAGATTGGGGGCATGGCACTGAAGCTTTCTTT.

This rearrangement joins TRBV2 to TRBJ1-1; D unclear. The CDR3 totals 13 residues. Germline values: CDR1 SNHLY, CDR2 FYNNEI. Trimming took 7 bases from V and 3 from J, leaving 12 bases between them. CDR3 region: CASNAVLYTEAFF. The CDR3 nucleotides are TGTGCCAGCAATGCGGTCCTATACACTGAAGCTTTCTTT.

The V gene is TRBV7-9, the J gene TRBJ1-2; 9 nucleotides align to TRBD1. V dropped 5 bases and J dropped 6; count of bases not matched to a gene: 1. The CDR3 consists of 12 residues. Germline V gene data show CDR1 as SEHNR and CDR2 as FQNEAQ (reference sequence). This CDR3 is CASSRDRDGYTF. CDR3 bases: TGTGCCAGCAGCCGGGACAGGGATGGCTACACCTTC. The full variable domain, with the rest looked up from reference TRBV7-9 and TRBJ1-2, is DTGVSQNPRHKITKRGQNVTFRCDPISEHNRLYWYRQTLGQGPEFLTYFQNEAQLEKSRLLSDRFSAERPKGSFSTLEIQRTEQGDSAMYLCASSRDRDGYTFGSGTRLTVV.

This clone has only one observation. The chain combines TRBV15 with TRBJ1-4; TRBD1 might be the D (5 bases). Germline CDR1 reads LNHNV; CDR2 reads YYDKDF (reference sequence). The V end lost 3 bases, the J end lost 7 bases, and 24 bases lay between the germline ends. This CDR3 has 18 residues. The CDR3 DNA is TGTGCCACCAGCAGGCCCGCACCCGGTAGGGGTATCGGTGAAAAACTGTTTTTT. Protein: CATSRPAPGRGIGEKLFF.

The CDR3 spells CSVDGDSTEAFF. The DNA of the CDR3 is TGCAGCGTCGACGGGGATTCCACTGAAGCTTTCTTT. This chain links TRBV29-1 with TRBJ1-1; D is unclear. V was pared by 6 bases and J by 4 bases, with 12 bases between. There are 12 residues in the CDR3. Germline values: CDR1 SQVTM, CDR2 ANQGSEA.

The chain employs TRBV19 and TRBJ2-3; 7 nucleotides align to TRBD2. CDR3 length equals 18 residues. CDR1 and CDR2 from the germline V gene are LNHDA and SQIVND (reference sequence). The ends lost 2 bases at V and 3 bases at J; junction bases unmatched: 14. CDR3 region: CASSISVSREFGTDTQYF. CDR3 DNA sequence: TGTGCCAGTAGTATAAGTGTCTCGCGGGAGTTCGGAACAGATACGCAGTATTTT.

The genes are TRBV5-5 and TRBJ2-2; 12 nucleotides line up with TRBD2. The CDR3 extends over 17 amino acids. Germline V CDR1 and CDR2: SGHKS, YYEKEE (reference sequence). Trimming removed 1 base from V and 1 base from J; junction bases left unmatched: 2. Here the CDR3 DNA reads TGTGCCAGCAGCTTGACTAGCGGGAGGTGGAACACCGGGGAGCTGTTTTTT. Encoded protein: CASSLTSGRWNTGELFF.

The chain links TRBV15 to TRBJ1-5, with TRBD1 matching 9 bases. The CDR3 length is 18 residues. The V gene end was trimmed by 5 bases and the J gene end by 6 bases; junction bases not matched to a gene: 17. CDR1 is LNHNV and CDR2 is YYDKDF in the germline V gene (reference sequence). CDR3 bases: TGTGCCACCAGCGCCGGGAGGAACAGGGGGCAGGCAGGTCAGCCCCAGCATTTT. Residues: CATSAGRNRGQAGQPQHF.

This rearrangement joins TRBV4-1 to TRBJ2-7; TRBD2 matches 13 bases. Per germline, CDR1 MGHRA and CDR2 YSYEKL. The CDR3 is 18 residues long. Trimming removed 1 base from V and 6 bases from J; junction bases left unmatched: 12. Written as DNA, the CDR3 is TGCGCCAGCAGCCAAGCTTGGAGGAGGACTAGCGGGAGCCGCGAGCAGTACTTC. This codes for CASSQAWRRTSGSREQYF.

The chain uses TRBV10-3 and TRBJ1-1; TRBD1 matches 8 bases. V was pared by 6 bases and J by 1 base, with 7 bases of the junction left unmatched. Germline assignment: CDR1 ENHRY and CDR2 SYGVKD. This CDR3 contains 15 residues. The CDR3 coding sequence is TGTGCCATCAGGACGGACAGGGCACAGAACACTGAAGCTTTCTTT. Protein sequence: CAIRTDRAQNTEAFF.